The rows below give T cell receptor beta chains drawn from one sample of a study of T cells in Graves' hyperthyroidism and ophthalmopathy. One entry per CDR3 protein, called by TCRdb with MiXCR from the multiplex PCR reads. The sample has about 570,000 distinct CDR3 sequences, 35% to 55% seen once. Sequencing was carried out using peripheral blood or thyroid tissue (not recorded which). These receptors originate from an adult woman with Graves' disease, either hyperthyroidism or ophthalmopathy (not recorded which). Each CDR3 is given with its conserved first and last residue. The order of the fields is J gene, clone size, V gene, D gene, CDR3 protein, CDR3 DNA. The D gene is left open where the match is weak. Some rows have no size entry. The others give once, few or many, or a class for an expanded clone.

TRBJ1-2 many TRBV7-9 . CASISRSGYTF TGTGCCAGCATCTCCCGGAGTGGCTACACCTTC
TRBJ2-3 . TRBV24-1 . CATSDILQDTQYF TGTGCCACCAGTGATATTCTTCAAGATACGCAGTATTTT
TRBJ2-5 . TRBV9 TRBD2 CASSVTAGQQETQYF TGTGCCAGCAGCGTCACAGCGGGGCAACAAGAGACCCAGTACTTC
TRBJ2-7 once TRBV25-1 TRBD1 CASSALDRSSYEQYF TGTGCCAGCAGTGCCCTGGACAGGAGCTCCTACGAGCAGTACTTC
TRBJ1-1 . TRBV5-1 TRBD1 CASSVGTGGTEAFF TGCGCCAGCAGCGTCGGGACAGGGGGAACTGAAGCTTTCTTT
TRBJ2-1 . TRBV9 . CASSVTMGEQFF TGTGCCAGCAGCGTTACTATGGGTGAGCAGTTCTTC
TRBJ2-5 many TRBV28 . CASSPPTGRETQYF TGTGCCAGCAGTCCCCCGACAGGGAGGGAGACCCAGTACTTC
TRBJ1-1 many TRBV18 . CASSPPGRGEAFF TGTGCCAGCTCACCACCGGGTAGGGGAGAAGCTTTCTTT
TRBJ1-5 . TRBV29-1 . CSVASRGVNQPQHF TGCAGCGTCGCTTCCAGGGGAGTCAATCAGCCCCAGCATTTT
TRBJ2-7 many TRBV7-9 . CASSLAQGEMDYEQYF TGTGCCAGCAGCTTAGCACAGGGCGAGATGGACTACGAGCAGTACTTC
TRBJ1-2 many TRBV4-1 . CASSQDIGGFSGYTF TGCGCCAGCAGCCAAGATATCGGGGGTTTCTCTGGCTACACCTTC
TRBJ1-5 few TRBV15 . CATSREREQPQHF TGTGCCACCAGCAGAGAAAGGGAACAGCCCCAGCATTTT
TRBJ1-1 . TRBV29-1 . CSVGRNPEAFF TGCAGCGTTGGTAGGAACCCTGAAGCTTTCTTT
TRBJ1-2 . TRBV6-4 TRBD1 CASRRTGYSGYTF TGTGCCAGCAGGAGGACAGGGTATTCTGGCTACACCTTC
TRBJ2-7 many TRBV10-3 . CAISESKGKEQYF TGTGCCATCAGTGAGTCGAAGGGAAAAGAGCAGTACTTC
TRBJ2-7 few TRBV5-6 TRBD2 CASSRPGLAVDEQYF TGTGCCAGCAGTCGACCGGGACTAGCCGTCGACGAGCAGTACTTC
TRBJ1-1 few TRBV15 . CATSRNLALNTEAFF TGTGCCACCAGCAGAAACCTTGCTTTGAACACTGAAGCTTTCTTT
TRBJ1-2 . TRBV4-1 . CASSQETGTGVYGYTF TGCGCCAGCAGCCAAGAGACGGGAACAGGAGTCTATGGCTACACCTTC
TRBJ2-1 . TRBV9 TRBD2 CASSGGTGTSGSNEQFF TGTGCCAGCAGCGGGGGAACCGGGACTAGCGGGAGCAATGAGCAGTTCTTC
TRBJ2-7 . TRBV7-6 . CASSPQRGDEQYF TGTGCCAGCAGCCCCCAACGGGGCGACGAGCAGTACTTC
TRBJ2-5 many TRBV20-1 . CSARTEETQYF TGCAGTGCGAGAACTGAAGAGACCCAGTACTTC
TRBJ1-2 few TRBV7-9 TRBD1 CASSLPGQGNGYTF TGTGCCAGCAGCTTACCCGGACAGGGCAATGGCTACACCTTC
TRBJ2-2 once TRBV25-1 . CASSLARAEAGELFF TGTGCCAGCAGTCTAGCGCGAGCGGAAGCCGGGGAGCTGTTTTTT
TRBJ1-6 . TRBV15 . CATSRELPADYLSPLHF TGTGCCACCAGCAGAGAATTACCGGCGGACTACCTTTCACCCCTCCACTTT
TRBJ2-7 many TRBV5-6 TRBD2 CASSPGARGLAVEQYF TGTGCCAGCAGCCCGGGGGCTAGGGGACTAGCGGTCGAGCAGTACTTC
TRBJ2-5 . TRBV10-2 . CASGKRRPQETQYF TGCGCCAGCGGAAAGCGGAGACCTCAAGAGACCCAGTACTTC
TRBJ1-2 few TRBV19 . CASSNSQGDGYGYTF TGTGCCAGTAGTAACTCCCAGGGCGATGGCTATGGCTACACCTTC
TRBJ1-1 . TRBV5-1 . CASSSGSQMTEAFF TGCGCCAGCAGCTCCGGATCCCAGATGACTGAAGCTTTCTTT
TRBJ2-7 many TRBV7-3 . CASSLRGSGKQYF TGTGCCAGCAGCTTAAGAGGGAGCGGCAAGCAGTACTTC
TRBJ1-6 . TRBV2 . CASSVGLGATSPLHF TGTGCCAGCAGTGTCGGGTTAGGGGCTACTTCACCCCTCCACTTT
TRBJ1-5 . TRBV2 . CASTGYRNQPQHF TGTGCCAGCACTGGCTACAGAAATCAGCCCCAGCATTTT
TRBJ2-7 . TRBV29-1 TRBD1 CSVDRGLFEQYF TGCAGCGTCGACAGGGGGCTCTTCGAGCAGTACTTC
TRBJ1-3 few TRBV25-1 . CASSERDLLLSGNTIYF TGTGCCAGCAGTGAGAGGGACCTTCTGCTTTCCGGAAACACCATATATTTT
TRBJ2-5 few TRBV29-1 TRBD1 CSISTGAETQYF TGCAGCATATCGACAGGGGCAGAGACCCAGTACTTC
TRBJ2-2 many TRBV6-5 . CASTPGGQIGELFF TGTGCCAGCACCCCCGGGGGGCAGATCGGGGAGCTGTTTTTT
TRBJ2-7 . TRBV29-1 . CSVEDPAGGEYEQYF TGCAGCGTTGAAGATCCGGCAGGGGGGGAGTACGAGCAGTACTTC
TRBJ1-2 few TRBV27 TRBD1 CASRNEGAVYGYTF TGTGCCAGCAGGAACGAGGGGGCCGTCTATGGCTACACCTTC
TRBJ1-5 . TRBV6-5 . CASSGHQHF TGTGCCAGCAGTGGACACCAGCATTTT
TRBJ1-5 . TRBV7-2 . CASSSSGPDQPQHF TGTGCCAGCAGCTCGTCAGGTCCGGATCAGCCCCAGCATTTT
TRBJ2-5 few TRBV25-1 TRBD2 CASSELGAGDGGETQYF TGTGCCAGCAGTGAATTAGGGGCGGGAGATGGGGGAGAGACCCAGTACTTC
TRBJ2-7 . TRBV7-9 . CACLGRSYEQYF TGTGCCTGCCTAGGGCGGTCCTACGAGCAGTACTTC
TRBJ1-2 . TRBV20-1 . CSASATDTEAFFGYTF .
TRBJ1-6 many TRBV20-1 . CSARDDGQTPLHF TGCAGTGCTAGGGACGACGGTCAAACACCCCTCCACTTT
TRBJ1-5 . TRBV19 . CARGTSGIRNQPQHF TGTGCCAGGGGGACTAGCGGGATCCGCAATCAGCCCCAGCATTTT
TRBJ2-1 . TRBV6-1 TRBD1 CASVSSGGGYNEQFF TGTGCCAGCGTGTCCTCAGGGGGTGGGTACAATGAGCAGTTCTTC
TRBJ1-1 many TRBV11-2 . CASSFLERGLSFF TGTGCCAGCAGCTTTCTAGAGAGGGGGTTGTCTTTCTTT
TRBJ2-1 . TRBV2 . CASSDWGASYNEQFF TGTGCTAGCAGTGATTGGGGGGCCTCCTACAATGAGCAGTTCTTC
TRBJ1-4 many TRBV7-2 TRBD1 CASSISGTGGEKLFF TGTGCCAGCAGCATCTCCGGGACAGGCGGCGAAAAACTGTTTTTT
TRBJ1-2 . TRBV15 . CATSRDQGGAGYTF TGTGCCACCAGCAGAGATCAAGGAGGGGCTGGCTACACCTTC
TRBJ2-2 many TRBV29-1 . CSVEGNPLTGELFF TGCAGCGTTGAGGGAAACCCACTCACCGGGGAGCTGTTTTTT